This TCR beta chain was retrieved from a study of blood T cell repertoires in COVID-19. Overall study context: The study drew acute and convalescent COVID-19 samples from the United States, Italy and Spain. PBMCs, B-cell-depleted T cells, or T cells were the source of the cDNA or gDNA that made up the material.

CDR3 size: 14 residues. CDR1 and CDR2 (germline): PRHDT, FYEKMQ (reference sequence). V lost 5 bases and J lost 3, with 14 bases in between. Under the authors' procedure: Estimation of nucleated cell counts relied on the amplification of reference gene primers. The protocol was immunoSEQ multiplex PCR, while the TCRdb copy is restricted to in-frame clones and leaves out a portion. V and J calls and clone size are as listed in that table; D and trimming were resolved from the DNA. This sample has about half a million clones; approximately 85% occur once, and the top ten carry more than 3%. The chain recombines TRBV13 with TRBJ2-7; possibly TRBD2 for D (5 bases). The sequenced sample was peripheral blood. This receptor was taken from a human donor in a cohort sampled during active COVID-19. The CDR3 here is CASSERTYNYEQYF. The CDR3 region has the DNA TGTGCCAGCAGCGAAAGGACTTATAACTACGAGCAGTACTTC.